This T cell receptor (beta chain) originates from a study of T-cell memory formation after mild COVID-19. From germline, CDR1 is MDHEN and CDR2 SYDVKM. This CDR3 has 13 amino acids. The V end lost 5 bases, the J end lost 4 bases, and 9 bases lay between the germline ends. MiXCR, run by TCRdb on the 5' RACE reads, gives a single entry per CDR3 protein. The sample consists of 150,000 to 200,000 distinct CDR3 sequences, around a tenth of them appearing once. The source material was PBMCs or a T cell subset sorted from them (not recorded which). J is TRBJ1-3 and V is TRBV28; TRBD1 is a possible D gene (5 bases). The receptor's source is a young man who had mild COVID-19 (a few samples of this study predate the infection). Cell type and time point are not known. CDR3 sequence reads: CASSQGTGNTIYF. CDR3 nucleotide sequence: TGTGCCAGCAGTCAGGGAACGGGAAACACCATATATTTT.